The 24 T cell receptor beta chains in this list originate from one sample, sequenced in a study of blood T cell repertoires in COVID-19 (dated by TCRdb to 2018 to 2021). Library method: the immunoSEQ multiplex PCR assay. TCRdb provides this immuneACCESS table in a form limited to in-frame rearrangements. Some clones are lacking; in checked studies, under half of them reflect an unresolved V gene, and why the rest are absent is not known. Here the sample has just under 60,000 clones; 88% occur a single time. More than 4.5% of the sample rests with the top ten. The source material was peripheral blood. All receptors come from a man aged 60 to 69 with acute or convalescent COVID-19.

The CDR3 sequence is CASSEPGSYNEQFF. In DNA form, the CDR3 reads TGCGCCAGCAGTGAGCCCGGCTCCTACAATGAGCAGTTCTTC. The chain employs TRBV10-2 and TRBJ2-1, with no clear D. The germline V gene has CDR1 WSHSY and CDR2 SAAADI. CDR3 length: 14 residues. Deletions cut 2 bases from V and 0 bases from J, with 5 bases between.

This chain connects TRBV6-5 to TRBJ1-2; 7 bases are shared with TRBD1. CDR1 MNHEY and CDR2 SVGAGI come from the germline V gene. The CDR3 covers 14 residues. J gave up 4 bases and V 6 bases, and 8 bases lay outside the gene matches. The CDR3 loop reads CASRRQGQIYGYTF. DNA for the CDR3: TGTGCCAGCAGGAGACAGGGCCAGATCTATGGCTACACCTTC.

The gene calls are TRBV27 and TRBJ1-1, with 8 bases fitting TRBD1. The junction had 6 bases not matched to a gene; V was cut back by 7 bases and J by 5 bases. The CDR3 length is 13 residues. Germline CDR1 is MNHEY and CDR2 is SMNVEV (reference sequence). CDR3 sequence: CASNARGRTEAFF. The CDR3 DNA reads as TGTGCCAGCAACGCCAGGGGGCGGACTGAAGCTTTCTTT.

The CDR3: CASSIGFGTLHNEQFF. The CDR3 DNA reads as TGTGCCAGTAGTATAGGTTTCGGGACTCTCCACAATGAGCAGTTCTTC. The gene calls are TRBV19 and TRBJ2-1, with D perhaps TRBD2 (6 bases). This CDR3 is built from 16 residues. The V end lost 1 base, the J end lost 5 bases, and 15 bases lay between the germline ends. In germline, CDR1 is LNHDA, CDR2 SQIVND (reference sequence).

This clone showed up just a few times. Written as DNA, the CDR3 is TGTGCCAGCAGCCAATTGCGGGTGGGGACTAGCCCCAATGAGCAGTTCTTC. It yields the protein CASSQLRVGTSPNEQFF. J is TRBJ2-1 and V is TRBV14; 9 positions agree with TRBD2. CDR1 and CDR2 (germline): SGHDN, FVKESK. CDR3 length: 17 residues. The trim removed 2 bases at V and 6 bases at J, leaving 11 bases unmatched.

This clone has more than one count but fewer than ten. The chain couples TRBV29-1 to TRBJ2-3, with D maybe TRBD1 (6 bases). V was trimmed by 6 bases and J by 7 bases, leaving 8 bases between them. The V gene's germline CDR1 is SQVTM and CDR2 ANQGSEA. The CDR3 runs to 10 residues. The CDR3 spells CSVGQNTQYF. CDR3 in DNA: TGCAGCGTCGGACAGAATACGCAGTATTTT.

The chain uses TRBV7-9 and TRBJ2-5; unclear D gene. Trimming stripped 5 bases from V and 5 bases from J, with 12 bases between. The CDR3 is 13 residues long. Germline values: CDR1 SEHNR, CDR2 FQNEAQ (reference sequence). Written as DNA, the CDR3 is TGTGCCAGCAGCCAACCTTTAGCTGAGACCCAGTACTTC. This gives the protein CASSQPLAETQYF.

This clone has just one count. CDR3 in amino acids: CASSQVLNTIYF. The CDR3, as DNA: TGTGCCAGCAGCCAAGTACTAAACACCATATATTTT. This chain joins TRBV3-1 (or the pseudogene TRBV3-2) and TRBJ1-3; no reliable D call. Germline V gives CDR1 LGHDT, CDR2 YNNKEL (reference sequence). Trimming took off 1 base at V and 6 bases at J, with 4 bases between the two ends. The CDR3 extends over 12 amino acids.

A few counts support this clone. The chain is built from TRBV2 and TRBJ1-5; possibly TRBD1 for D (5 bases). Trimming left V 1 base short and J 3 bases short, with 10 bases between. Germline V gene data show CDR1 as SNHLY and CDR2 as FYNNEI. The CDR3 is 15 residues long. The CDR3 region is CASSEGQGYNQPQHF. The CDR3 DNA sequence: TGTGCCAGCAGTGAAGGCCAGGGCTACAATCAGCCCCAGCATTTT.

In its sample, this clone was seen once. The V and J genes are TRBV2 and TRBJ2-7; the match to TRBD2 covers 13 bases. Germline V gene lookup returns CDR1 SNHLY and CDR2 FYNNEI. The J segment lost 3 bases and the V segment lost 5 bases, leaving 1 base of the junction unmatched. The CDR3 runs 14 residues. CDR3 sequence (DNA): TGTGCCAGCAGTAGGACTAGCGGGAGCTACGAGCAGTACTTC. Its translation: CASSRTSGSYEQYF. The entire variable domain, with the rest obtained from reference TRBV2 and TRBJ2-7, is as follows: EPEVTQTPSHQVTQMGQEVILRCVPISNHLYFYWYRQILGQKVEFLVSFYNNEISEKSEIFDDQFSVERPDGSNFTLKIRSTKLEDSAMYFCASSRTSGSYEQYFGPGTRLTVT.

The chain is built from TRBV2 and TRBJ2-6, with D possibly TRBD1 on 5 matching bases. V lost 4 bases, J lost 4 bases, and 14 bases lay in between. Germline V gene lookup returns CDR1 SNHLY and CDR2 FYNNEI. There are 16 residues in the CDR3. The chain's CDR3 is CASSGLRASGANVLTF. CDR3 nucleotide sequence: TGTGCCAGCAGTGGTCTCAGGGCCTCAGGGGCCAACGTCCTGACTTTC.

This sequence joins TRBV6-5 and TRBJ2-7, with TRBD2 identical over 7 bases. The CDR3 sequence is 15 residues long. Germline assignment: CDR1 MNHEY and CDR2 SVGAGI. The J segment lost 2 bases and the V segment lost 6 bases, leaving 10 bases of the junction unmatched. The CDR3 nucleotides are TGTGCCAGCAGGCCCTCAGTCGCGGGAGCCTACGAGCAGTACTTC. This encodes CASRPSVAGAYEQYF.

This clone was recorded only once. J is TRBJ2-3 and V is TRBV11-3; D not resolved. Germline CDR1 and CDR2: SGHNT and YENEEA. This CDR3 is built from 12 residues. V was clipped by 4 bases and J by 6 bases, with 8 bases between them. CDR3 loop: CASSSHSDTQYF. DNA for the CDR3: TGTGCCAGCAGCTCACATTCGGATACGCAGTATTTT.

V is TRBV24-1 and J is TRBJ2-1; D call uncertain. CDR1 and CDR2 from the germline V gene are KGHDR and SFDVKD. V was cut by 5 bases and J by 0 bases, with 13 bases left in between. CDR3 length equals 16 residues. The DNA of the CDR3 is TGTGCCACCAGTGGGTTCCTACCTGACTCCTACAATGAGCAGTTCTTC. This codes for CATSGFLPDSYNEQFF.

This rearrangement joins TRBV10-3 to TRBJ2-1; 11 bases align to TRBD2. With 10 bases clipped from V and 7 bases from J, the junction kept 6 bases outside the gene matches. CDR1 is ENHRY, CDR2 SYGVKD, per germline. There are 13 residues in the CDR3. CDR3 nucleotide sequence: TGTGCCACTCGTACTAGCGGGAGAAATGAGCAGTTCTTC. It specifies CATRTSGRNEQFF.

The CDR3 DNA is TGCGCCAGCAGTAGCGGGAGGGCCTCCTACAATGAGCAGTTCTTC. Translated: CASSSGRASYNEQFF. The rearrangement uses TRBV5-1 and TRBJ2-1; 11 bases are shared with TRBD2. CDR3 size: 15 residues. With 5 bases clipped from V and 0 bases from J, the junction kept 1 base outside the gene matches. Germline V CDR1 and CDR2: SGHRS, YFSETQ. Based on the CDR3 plus reference TRBV5-1 and TRBJ2-1, the full variable domain is KAGVTQTPRYLIKTRGQQVTLSCSPISGHRSVSWYQQTPGQGLQFLFEYFSETQRNKGNFPGRFSGRQFSNSRSEMNVSTLELGDSALYLCASSSGRASYNEQFFGPGTRLTVL.

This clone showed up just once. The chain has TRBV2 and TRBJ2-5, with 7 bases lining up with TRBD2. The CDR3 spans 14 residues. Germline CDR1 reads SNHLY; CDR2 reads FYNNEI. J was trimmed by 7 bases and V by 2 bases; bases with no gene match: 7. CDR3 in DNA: TGTGCCAGCAGTGAACAGGGAGGGGTAGGGACCCAGTACTTC. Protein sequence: CASSEQGGVGTQYF.

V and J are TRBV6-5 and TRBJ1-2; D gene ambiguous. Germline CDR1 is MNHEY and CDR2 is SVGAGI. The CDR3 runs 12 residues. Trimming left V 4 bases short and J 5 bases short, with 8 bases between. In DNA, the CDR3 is TGTGCCAGCAGTTCAGGACTATATGGCTACACCTTC. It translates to CASSSGLYGYTF.

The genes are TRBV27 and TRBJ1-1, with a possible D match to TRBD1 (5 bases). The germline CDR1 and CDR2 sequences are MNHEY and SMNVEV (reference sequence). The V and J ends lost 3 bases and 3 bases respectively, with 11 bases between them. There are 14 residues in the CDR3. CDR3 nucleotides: TGTGCCAGCAGTTTTGGTTCAGGGCACACTGAAGCTTTCTTT. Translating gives CASSFGSGHTEAFF.

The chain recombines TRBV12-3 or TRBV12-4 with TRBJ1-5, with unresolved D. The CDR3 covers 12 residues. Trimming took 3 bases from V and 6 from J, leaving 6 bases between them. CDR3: CASSFIPQPQHF. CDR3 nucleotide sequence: TGTGCCAGCAGTTTTATCCCTCAGCCCCAGCATTTT.

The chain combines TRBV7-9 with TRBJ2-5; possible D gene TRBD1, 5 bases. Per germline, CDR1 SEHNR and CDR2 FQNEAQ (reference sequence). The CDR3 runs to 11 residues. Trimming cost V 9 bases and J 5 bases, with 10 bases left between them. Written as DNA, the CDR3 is TGTGCCAGTTCCAAGGGGGAGACCCAGTACTTC. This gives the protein CASSKGETQYF.

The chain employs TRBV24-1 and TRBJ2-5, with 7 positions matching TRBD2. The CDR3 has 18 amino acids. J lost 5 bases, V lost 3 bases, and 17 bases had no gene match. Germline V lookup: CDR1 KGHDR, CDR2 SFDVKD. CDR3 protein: CATSDRAWERDAPETQYF. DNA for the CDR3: TGTGCCACCAGTGATCGAGCTTGGGAGCGGGATGCCCCGGAGACCCAGTACTTC.

This CDR3 is CASSGGRASGTYEQYF. CDR3 DNA sequence: TGTGCCAGCAGCGGGGGACGGGCTAGCGGGACCTACGAGCAGTACTTC. The V call is TRBV7-2, the J call TRBJ2-7; 9 bases fit TRBD2. The V segment lost 5 bases and the J segment 2 bases; nucleotides outside the gene matches: 10. The CDR3 sequence is 16 residues long. Per germline, CDR1 SGHTA and CDR2 FQGNSA. Full variable domain (rest looked up from reference TRBV7-2 and TRBJ2-7): GAGVSQSPSNKVTEKGKDVELRCDPISGHTALYWYRQSLGQGLEFLIYFQGNSAPDKSGLPSDRFSAERTGGSVSTLTIQRTQQEDSAVYLCASSGGRASGTYEQYFGPGTRLTVT.

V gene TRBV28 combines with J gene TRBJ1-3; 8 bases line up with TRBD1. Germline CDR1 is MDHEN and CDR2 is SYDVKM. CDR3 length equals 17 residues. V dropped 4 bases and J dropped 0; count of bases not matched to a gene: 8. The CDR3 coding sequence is TGTGCCAGCAGTTCCCGCGGACAGGGAAGCTCTGGAAACACCATATATTTT. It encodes CASSSRGQGSSGNTIYF.